This T cell receptor beta chain was found in a study of OX40 agonist ivuxolimab in advanced cancers. Cycle 7 day 1, cycle 4 day 1, and baseline were the timepoints at which blood was sampled. This CDR3 spans 12 amino acids. Trimming shortened V by 2 bases and J by 9 bases, and 10 bases separated the two germline ends. Per germline, CDR1 LGHNT and CDR2 FRNRAP. Libraries were prepared by immunoSEQ multiplex PCR; TCRdb keeps only in-frame clonotypes and omits some of them. This table holds some 70,000 clones, 65% to 85% found once. This clone appeared a few times. What it recognizes is unknown. General study results and limits: Among T cells, CD8+ cells averaged more expanded clones than CD4+ cells.

This sequence joins TRBV12-5 and TRBJ1-1, with D unclear. The receptor comes from an adult with an advanced solid tumor such as melanoma, head and neck, liver or kidney cancer. Source: CD4+ or CD8+ T cells sorted from blood, taken in a trial of the OX40 agonist ivuxolimab. CDR3 DNA sequence: TGTGCTAGTGGTTTGAACAGAAGGAAAGCTTTCTTT. It encodes CASGLNRRKAFF.